This TCR beta chain came from a study of T cell changes during pregnancy in multiple sclerosis. TCRdb's table, derived via immunoSEQ multiplex PCR, lists solely in-frame clones and lacks some. In the table there are tens of thousands of clones, around 93% of which are singletons. The V and J ends lost 0 bases and 4 bases, in that order; junction bases with no gene match: 6. This CDR3 has 16 residues. CDR1 is SGHRS, CDR2 YFSETQ, per germline. This clonotype was sampled from a female donor with multiple sclerosis, enrolled in a pregnancy study. The sample here was CD8+ T cells from peripheral blood mononuclear cells, taken in the second trimester of pregnancy. The chain couples TRBV5-1 to TRBJ1-2; 10 nucleotides agree with TRBD1. CDR3 in DNA: TGCGCCAGCAGCTTGGTTATAGGACAGGGGGGCTATGGCTACACCTTC. Translated, it gives CASSLVIGQGGYGYTF.